Listed here is a single T cell receptor beta chain. Other DNA sequences in the same sample also yield this CDR3. These data belong to a study of Ad26.COV2.S vaccination and SARS-CoV-2 variants. Sequenced by immunoSEQ multiplex PCR; TCRdb stores in-frame clones only, minus some. Found here are about 350,000 clones, around 89% of them singletons; the top ten hold approximately 5.9%. Treatment meaning: roughly 18 received Ad26.COV2.S at low or high dose, single or two shots; roughly 5 received placebo; per-sample allocation not given. It was on day 63 after the first vaccine or placebo injection that samples were taken. The vaccine antigen was prefusion-stabilized Wuhan SARS-CoV-2 spike. This receptor was identified in a person between 18 and 65 years old who received the Ad26.COV2.S COVID-19 vaccine or a placebo. The specimen comprised peripheral blood, sampled in a trial of Ad26.COV2.S vaccine versus placebo.

The CDR3 loop is CSARGETQYF. Here the CDR3 DNA reads TGCAGTGCTCGGGGGGAGACCCAGTACTTC. The chain is built from TRBV20-1 and TRBJ2-5, with D possibly being TRBD2 (6 bases). CDR1 is DFQATT and CDR2 is SNEGSKA in the germline V gene (reference sequence). The germline V and J ends were trimmed by 5 bases and 5 bases, with 6 bases remaining between them. The CDR3 loop spans 10 amino acids.